This T cell receptor (beta chain) was captured in a study of CD8+CD57+ T cells in acquired aplastic anemia (dated 2018 in TCRdb). Context from the whole study: On average, sorted CD4+ and CD8+ cells yielded around 3.4 ug of extracted DNA, with a range of roughly 0.18 to 27.4 ug. CD8+CD57+ expansion was defined as a frequency above the mean frequency observed in healthy subjects. Findings and caveats that apply to the study as a whole: No significant difference in CD8+ Simpson's diversity was found between patients and healthy controls (P=0.060). Fewer than 35 CD8+ CDR3 sequences were found to be shared between patients and controls, but these sequences appeared to be highly expressed in patients and within the immunodominant clones of the patients.

V loses 0 bases, J loses 1 base, and the germline ends lie 17 bases apart. Taken from the germline V gene (reference sequence), the CDR1 and CDR2 loops are SGHNT and YYREEE. There are 19 amino acids in the CDR3, from cysteine to phenylalanine inclusive. Only the CDR3 DNA is retained, 57 bases long and in frame from the first base. Notes on this clonotype: Its antigen is unknown. Base qualities were left out, and no much larger clone turns up one base away.

Genomic DNA was used as template for profiling of TCR beta VDJ combinations and CDR3 sequences. TCR repertoire sequencing was run on an Illumina HiSeq 2000. The original methods were these. TRBV/TRBJ rearrangement plots, CDR3 size and DJ length profiles, and Simpson's diversity index were used to assess repertoires. The most abundant DNA sequence in the deep sequencing data was defined as the immunodominant clone. CDR3 amino acid sequences were screened for sharing across subjects and compared with published repertoires and the VDJdb database. TCRdb ran its own pipeline on the public reads, namely fastp trimming at Q25 and MiXCR clone calling, and kept in-frame beta chains. Entries are consolidated by CDR3 protein sequence, retaining the most common genes and DNA. The V and J calls, along with clone size, are taken from TCRdb and not from the paper's own processing. The sample has more than 45,000 distinct CDR3 sequences on record, around 60% of them singletons. Under 20% of the sample comes from the top ten.

Patients chosen for sequencing had shown expansion of CD8+CD57+ cells by flow cytometry. All patients had severe acquired aplastic anemia diagnosed by International Study of Aplastic Anemia and Agranulocytosis and Camitta criteria. No therapy had been received by the patients at the time of blood sampling. The study deep-sequenced TCR repertoires of sorted CD4+ and CD8+ blood T cells from severe aplastic anemia patients and healthy subjects. Patients were enrolled in the USA under clinicaltrials.gov protocols 00001620, 01623167, 00001397, 00071045, 00081523 and 00961064. Ficoll-Paque density gradient centrifugation was used to isolate peripheral blood mononuclear cells. Before DNA extraction, CD4+ and CD8+ T cells were sorted with FACS or magnetic beads.

The chain couples TRBV5-4 to TRBJ1-6; no D gene call is confident. This receptor was obtained from a human donor with aplastic anemia. Sequenced: sorted CD4+, CD8+, or CD8+CD57+ T cells (not recorded which) from PBMCs. The DNA sequence is given as TGTGCCAGCAGCTTGGAGGTGACGGGGAAGGTGTCCTATAATTCACCCCTCCACTTT. It codes for CASSLEVTGKVSYNSPLHF.